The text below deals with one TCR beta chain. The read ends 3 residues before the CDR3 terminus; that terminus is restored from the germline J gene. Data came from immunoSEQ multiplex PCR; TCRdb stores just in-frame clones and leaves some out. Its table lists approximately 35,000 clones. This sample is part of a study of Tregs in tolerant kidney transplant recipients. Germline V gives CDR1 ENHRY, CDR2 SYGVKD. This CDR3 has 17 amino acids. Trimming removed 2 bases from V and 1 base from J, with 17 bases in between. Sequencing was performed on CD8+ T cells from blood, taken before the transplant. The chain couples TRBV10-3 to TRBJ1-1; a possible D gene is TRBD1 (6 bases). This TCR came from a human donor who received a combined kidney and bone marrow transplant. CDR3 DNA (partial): TGTGCCATCAGTGAGGGGACACTTCAGGGTCCGAACACTGAA. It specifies CAISEGTLQGPNTE. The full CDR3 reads CAISEGTLQGPNTEAFF.